These T cell receptor beta chains were read from a single sample in a study of blood T cell repertoires in COVID-19. Libraries were prepared by immunoSEQ multiplex PCR; TCRdb keeps only in-frame clonotypes and omits some of them. The sample holds 200,000 to 250,000 clones; about 82% are singletons and the top ten take approximately 8.6%. Sequenced sample: PBMCs or T cells enriched from blood (not recorded which). The receptors shown here come from a woman aged 45 to 65 with acute COVID-19. Each CDR3 is given with its conserved first and last residue. Each record gives: J gene, D gene, V gene, clone size, CDR3 protein, CDR3 DNA. D genes are given only for firm matches. The size field is filled for only some rows; it gives once, few, many or a size class.

>TRBJ1-1|TRBD1|TRBV5-1|-
CASSVGTGGAEAFF
TGCGCCAGCAGCGTTGGGACAGGGGGCGCCGAAGCTTTCTTT
>TRBJ1-2|-|TRBV5-1|-
CASSPERDGYTF
TGCGCCAGCAGCCCGGAGAGGGATGGCTACACCTTC
>TRBJ1-5|-|TRBV6-2/TRBV6-3|-
CASSPGGQPQHF
TGTGCCAGCAGCCCCGGGGGTCAGCCCCAGCATTTT
>TRBJ1-2|TRBD1|TRBV5-6|-
CASSLPGQNYGYTF
TGTGCCAGCAGCTTGCCGGGACAGAACTATGGCTACACCTTC
>TRBJ1-4|-|TRBV14|few
CASSQRLGGRSEKLFF
TGTGCCAGCAGCCAACGTCTAGGAGGAAGGAGTGAAAAACTGTTTTTT
>TRBJ2-5|-|TRBV7-2|-
CASSPRPGVQETQYF
TGTGCCAGCAGCCCCCGGCCAGGGGTCCAAGAGACCCAGTACTTC
>TRBJ1-5|TRBD1|TRBV19|few
CATSGGLNQPQHF
TGTGCGACGTCAGGGGGACTCAATCAGCCCCAGCATTTT
>TRBJ2-7|-|TRBV4-3|-
CASSQDFPSEQYF
TGCGCCAGCAGCCAAGATTTTCCTTCCGAGCAGTACTTC
>TRBJ1-2|-|TRBV14|once
CASSQVRQHGYTF
TGTGCCAGCAGCCAAGTTCGACAGCATGGCTACACCTTC
>TRBJ2-2|TRBD1|TRBV2|-
CASKGQGANTGELFF
TGTGCCAGCAAGGGACAGGGCGCCAACACCGGGGAGCTGTTTTTT
>TRBJ2-1|TRBD2|TRBV9|-
CASSVGPLRGGYEQFF
TGTGCCAGCAGCGTGGGCCCCCTCCGGGGGGGCTATGAGCAGTTCTTC
>TRBJ2-2|TRBD1|TRBV3-1/TRBV3-2|-
CASSPGTGGTGELFF
TGTGCCAGCAGCCCCGGAACAGGGGGCACCGGGGAGCTGTTTTTT
>TRBJ1-1|-|TRBV9|-
CASSSGTFGEAFF
TGTGCCAGCAGCAGCGGGACCTTCGGGGAAGCTTTCTTT
>TRBJ2-2|-|TRBV15|-
CATSKNTGELFF
TGTGCCACCAGTAAGAACACCGGGGAGCTGTTTTTT
>TRBJ1-6|-|TRBV11-2|-
CASSLREDNSPLHF
TGTGCCAGCAGCTTACGGGAGGACAATTCACCCCTCCACTTT
>TRBJ1-1|TRBD1|TRBV2|-
CAKGTGNTEAFF
TGTGCCAAGGGGACAGGGAACACTGAAGCTTTCTTT
>TRBJ2-5|TRBD2|TRBV2|-
CASSERVSGAKQETQYF
TGTGCCAGCAGTGAAAGGGTTAGCGGGGCCAAACAAGAGACCCAGTACTTC
>TRBJ2-6|-|TRBV7-3|-
CASSLKGSAGANVLTF
TGTGCCAGCAGCTTAAAGGGGTCGGCTGGGGCCAACGTCCTGACTTTC
>TRBJ1-3|-|TRBV30|-
CAWAQMNSGNTIYF
TGTGCCTGGGCACAAATGAACTCTGGAAACACCATATATTTT
>TRBJ2-5|-|TRBV9|-
CASSVAGREETQYF
TGTGCCAGCAGCGTAGCTGGTCGGGAGGAGACCCAGTACTTC
>TRBJ1-2|-|TRBV9|-
CASSVHSYGYTF
TGTGCCAGCAGCGTACACTCGTATGGCTACACCTTC
>TRBJ2-3|TRBD2|TRBV2|-
CASRGLAGGTDTQYF
TGTGCCAGCAGAGGACTAGCGGGAGGCACAGATACGCAGTATTTT
>TRBJ1-4|-|TRBV7-9|-
CASSRAGFFGNEKLFF
TGTGCCAGCAGCCGCGCGGGTTTCTTCGGTAATGAAAAACTGTTTTTT
>TRBJ1-4|-|TRBV19|-
CASSPGARRGKLFF
TGTGCCAGTAGTCCCGGGGCTCGGCGGGGAAAACTGTTTTTT
>TRBJ1-5|-|TRBV20-1|-
CSASPAWGGAGNQPQHF
TGCAGTGCTAGTCCCGCGTGGGGGGGGGCCGGCAATCAGCCCCAGCATTTT
>TRBJ1-5|-|TRBV19|-
CASSGGMINSNQPQHF
TGTGCCAGTAGCGGGGGGATGATAAATAGCAATCAGCCCCAGCATTTT
>TRBJ2-1|TRBD2|TRBV14|-
CASSSRSAGLAGGEQFF
TGTGCCAGCAGTTCCCGGTCGGCGGGACTAGCGGGGGGTGAGCAGTTCTTC
>TRBJ1-3|-|TRBV18|-
CASSPKNTASGNTIYF
TGTGCCAGCTCACCAAAGAACACAGCCTCTGGAAACACCATATATTTT
>TRBJ1-4|-|TRBV18|-
CASSPREGLEKLFF
TGTGCCAGCTCACCACGGGAAGGACTCGAAAAACTGTTTTTT
>TRBJ1-1|TRBD1|TRBV9|once
CASSGQGSRDTEAFF
TGTGCCAGCAGCGGACAGGGGAGCCGAGACACTGAAGCTTTCTTT
>TRBJ2-3|-|TRBV7-9|-
CASSFLRTDTQYF
TGTGCCAGCAGTTTTCTACGCACAGATACGCAGTATTTT
>TRBJ1-2|-|TRBV2|-
CASSERELLYGYTF
TGTGCCAGCAGTGAAAGGGAGCTTCTCTATGGCTACACCTTC
>TRBJ1-1|-|TRBV6-5|-
CASRSGPEAFF
TGTGCCAGCAGGAGTGGTCCTGAAGCTTTCTTT
>TRBJ1-2|-|TRBV4-1|-
CASSQEDSYGYTF
TGCGCCAGCAGCCAAGAGGACAGCTATGGCTACACCTTC
>TRBJ1-2|-|TRBV11-2|once
CASSLERAPTF
TGTGCCAGCAGCTTAGAGAGGGCACCCACCTTC
>TRBJ1-1|-|TRBV7-3|-
CASSLRPRSNTEAFF
TGTGCCAGCAGCTTAAGACCGCGGAGCAACACTGAAGCTTTCTTT
>TRBJ2-1|-|TRBV6-5|-
CASSRTGNNEQFF
TGTGCCAGCAGTCGGACGGGGAACAATGAGCAGTTCTTC
>TRBJ2-7|TRBD2|TRBV18|-
CASSLLLRGGMYEQYF
TGTGCCAGCTCCCTACTCTTACGGGGGGGCATGTACGAGCAGTACTTC
>TRBJ1-2|TRBD1|TRBV5-6|-
CASSGNRGANYGYTF
TGTGCCAGCAGCGGGAACAGGGGAGCTAACTATGGCTACACCTTC
>TRBJ2-6|TRBD1|TRBV18|-
CASSPWQGDLSGANVLTF
TGTGCCAGCTCACCATGGCAGGGGGACCTCTCTGGGGCCAACGTCCTGACTTTC
>TRBJ1-4|-|TRBV12-3/TRBV12-4|-
CATPPLWREKLFF
TGTGCCACCCCCCCTCTGTGGAGAGAAAAACTGTTTTTT
>TRBJ2-1|TRBD1|TRBV29-1|-
CSARRPGGYNEQFF
TGCAGCGCCCGACGGCCAGGGGGATACAATGAGCAGTTCTTC
>TRBJ1-2|-|TRBV2|-
CASRSGHYGYTF
TGTGCCAGCAGATCCGGACATTATGGCTACACCTTC
>TRBJ1-6|-|TRBV5-1|-
CASSYGKSDNSPLHF
TGCGCCAGCAGCTACGGAAAAAGCGATAATTCACCCCTCCACTTT
>TRBJ2-2|TRBD1|TRBV14|-
CASSQHRGNTGELFF
TGTGCCAGCAGCCAGCACAGGGGGAACACCGGGGAGCTGTTTTTT
>TRBJ1-1|TRBD1|TRBV18|-
CASSPTRQGLNTEAFF
TGTGCCAGCTCCCCGACAAGACAGGGCTTGAACACTGAAGCTTTCTTT
>TRBJ2-7|-|TRBV5-1|-
CASSLVTQSYEQYF
TGCGCCAGCAGCTTGGTGACACAGAGCTACGAGCAGTACTTC
>TRBJ1-1|-|TRBV14|-
CASSQDLGAAEAFF
TGTGCCAGCAGCCAAGATCTGGGGGCCGCTGAAGCTTTCTTT
>TRBJ2-3|-|TRBV12-3/TRBV12-4|-
CASSRTDTDTQYF
TGTGCCAGCAGTCGGACAGACACAGATACGCAGTATTTT
>TRBJ1-5|-|TRBV20-1|-
CSASALGGQPQHF
TGCAGTGCTAGTGCCTTGGGGGGTCAGCCCCAGCATTTT
>TRBJ1-4|-|TRBV5-1|-
CASSLALRGRNEKLFF
TGCGCCAGCAGCTTGGCCCTCAGGGGCCGTAATGAAAAACTGTTTTTT
>TRBJ1-1|TRBD1|TRBV7-3|-
CASSPQGGNTEAFF
TGTGCCAGCAGCCCCCAGGGGGGGAACACTGAAGCTTTCTTT
>TRBJ1-2|TRBD1|TRBV2|-
CASSVTGGLWGYTF
TGTGCCAGCAGTGTGACAGGGGGCCTCTGGGGCTACACCTTC
>TRBJ2-1|-|TRBV10-3|-
CAISRGNEQFF
TGTGCCATCAGCAGAGGGAATGAGCAGTTCTTC
>TRBJ2-7|TRBD1|TRBV7-8|-
CASSLVRETGSYEQYF
TGTGCCAGCAGCTTAGTTCGTGAGACAGGGTCCTACGAGCAGTACTTC
>TRBJ1-2|-|TRBV19|-
CASRITRQTFNYGYTF
TGTGCCAGTAGGATAACCCGACAGACCTTTAACTATGGCTACACCTTC
>TRBJ1-2|TRBD1|TRBV7-2|once
CASSLPRQGDYGYTF
TGTGCCAGCAGCCTACCTCGGCAGGGGGACTATGGCTACACCTTC
>TRBJ1-5|-|TRBV6-2/TRBV6-3|few
CASSYKRDGGFSNQPQHF
TGTGCCAGCAGTTACAAAAGGGACGGGGGATTTAGCAATCAGCCCCAGCATTTT
>TRBJ1-2|TRBD1|TRBV28|-
CASRPGQTRYGYTF
TGTGCCAGCAGGCCGGGACAGACACGCTATGGCTACACCTTC
>TRBJ2-1|TRBD2|TRBV5-4|few
CASAPRLAVENEQFF
TGTGCCAGCGCTCCGCGACTAGCGGTAGAGAATGAGCAGTTCTTC